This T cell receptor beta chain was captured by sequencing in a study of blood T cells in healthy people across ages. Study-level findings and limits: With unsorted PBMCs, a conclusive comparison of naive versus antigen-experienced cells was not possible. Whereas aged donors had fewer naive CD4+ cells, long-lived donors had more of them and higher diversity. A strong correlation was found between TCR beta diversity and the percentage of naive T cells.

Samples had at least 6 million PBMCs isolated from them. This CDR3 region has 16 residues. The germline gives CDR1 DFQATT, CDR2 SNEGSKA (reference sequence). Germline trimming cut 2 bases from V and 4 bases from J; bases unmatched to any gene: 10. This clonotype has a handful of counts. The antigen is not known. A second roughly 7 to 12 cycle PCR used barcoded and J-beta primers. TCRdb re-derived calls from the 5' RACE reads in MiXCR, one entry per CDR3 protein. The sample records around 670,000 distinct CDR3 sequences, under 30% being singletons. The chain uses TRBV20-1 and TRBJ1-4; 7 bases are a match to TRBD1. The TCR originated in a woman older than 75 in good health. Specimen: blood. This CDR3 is CSARPRQGEGNEKLFF. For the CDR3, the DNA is TGCAGTGCTAGACCTCGTCAGGGGGAGGGTAATGAAAAACTGTTTTTT.